This T cell receptor beta chain stems from a study of blood T cell repertoires in COVID-19. Trimming removed 5 bases from V and 2 bases from J, with 13 bases in between. The CDR3 has 15 residues. Per the germline V gene, CDR1 is SGHTA and CDR2 is FQGNSA. TCRdb's copy holds only in-frame clones and misses some; the assay was immunoSEQ multiplex PCR. This table holds some 56,000 clones, 81% found once. The sequence came from a woman aged 80 or over with active or convalescent COVID-19. The rearrangement joins TRBV7-2 to TRBJ1-3; the D gene is possibly TRBD1 (6 bases). The material sequenced was peripheral blood. CDR3 in amino acids: CASSPGAGPGNTIYF. For the CDR3, the DNA is TGTGCCAGCAGCCCAGGGGCAGGGCCTGGAAACACCATATATTTT.